This T cell receptor beta chain emerged from a study of T cells in Graves' hyperthyroidism and ophthalmopathy. Overall study: Blood from the periphery was taken at initial diagnosis, before any treatment. Study-wide results and caveats: It was a median about 6.5 months before onset that the model predicted ophthalmopathy.

Among ophthalmopathy patients, the Clinical Activity Score reached at least 3, the NOSPECS grade reached at least 4, and duration remained under 3 months. This clonotype was counted a few times. The antigen is unknown. The source material, RNA transcripts, was used to amplify TCR beta CDR3 regions. First-round RT-PCR of the TCR CDR3 relied on the HTBI primer set. TCRdb re-called the multiplex PCR reads with MiXCR, one entry per CDR3 protein. The sample includes over 500,000 distinct CDR3 sequences, more than 15% of them seen just once. This clonotype was sampled from a woman in her twenties or thirties with Graves' ophthalmopathy. The specimen sequenced was blood.

The CDR3 reads CASSYGTSGRVEQFF. Here the CDR3 DNA reads TGTGCCAGCAGTTACGGGACTAGCGGGAGGGTTGAGCAGTTCTTC. The chain joins TRBV6-2 or TRBV6-3 to TRBJ2-1, with 16 bases lining up with TRBD2. There are 15 residues in the CDR3. The V gene end was trimmed by 2 bases and the J gene end by 9 bases; junction bases not matched to a gene: 1. CDR1 and CDR2 (germline): MNHEY, SVGEGT.